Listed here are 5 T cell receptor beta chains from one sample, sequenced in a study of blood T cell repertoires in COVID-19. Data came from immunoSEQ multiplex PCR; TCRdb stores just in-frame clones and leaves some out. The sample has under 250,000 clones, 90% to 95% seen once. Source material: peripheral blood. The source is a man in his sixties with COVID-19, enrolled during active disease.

CDR3 loop: CASSLQNGIIEVYGYTF. The CDR3, as DNA: TGTGCCAGCAGCTTACAAAACGGGATCATTGAGGTCTATGGCTACACCTTC. The chain is built from TRBV11-3 and TRBJ1-2; no reliable D call. The germline CDR1 and CDR2 sequences are SGHNT and YENEEA. Between the trimmed V and J ends, which lost 2 bases and 4 bases, there was a span of 20 bases. The CDR3 extends over 17 amino acids.

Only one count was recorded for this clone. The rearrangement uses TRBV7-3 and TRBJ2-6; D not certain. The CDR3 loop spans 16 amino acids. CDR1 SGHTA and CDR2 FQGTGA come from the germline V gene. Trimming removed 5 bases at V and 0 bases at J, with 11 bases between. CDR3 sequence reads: CASSRTVVSGANVLTF. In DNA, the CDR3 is TGTGCCAGCAGCCGTACAGTGGTCTCTGGGGCCAACGTCCTGACTTTC.

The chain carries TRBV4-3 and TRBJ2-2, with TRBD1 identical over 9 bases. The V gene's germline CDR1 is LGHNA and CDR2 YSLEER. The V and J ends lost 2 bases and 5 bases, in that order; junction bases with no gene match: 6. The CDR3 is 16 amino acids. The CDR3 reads CASSQLTGGGTGELFF. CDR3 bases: TGCGCCAGCAGCCAACTTACAGGGGGCGGTACCGGGGAGCTGTTTTTT.

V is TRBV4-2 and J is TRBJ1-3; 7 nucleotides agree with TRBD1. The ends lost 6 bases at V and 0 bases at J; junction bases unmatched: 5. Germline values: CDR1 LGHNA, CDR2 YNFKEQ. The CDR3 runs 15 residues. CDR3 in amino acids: CASRETGSSGNTIYF. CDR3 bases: TGTGCCAGCAGGGAGACAGGGAGCTCTGGAAACACCATATATTTT.

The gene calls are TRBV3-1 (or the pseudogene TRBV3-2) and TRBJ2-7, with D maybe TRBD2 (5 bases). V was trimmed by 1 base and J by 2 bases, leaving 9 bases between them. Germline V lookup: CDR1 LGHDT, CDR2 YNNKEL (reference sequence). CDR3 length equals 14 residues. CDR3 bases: TGTGCCAGCAGCCAAGGCCGGGGAACCTACGAGCAGTACTTC. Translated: CASSQGRGTYEQYF.